This entry is about one TCR beta chain. Its antigen is unknown. These data are taken from a study of persistence of HIV-infected CD4 T cells. CDR1 is LGHDT and CDR2 is YNNKEL in the germline V gene (reference sequence). The CDR3 contains 15 residues. V was trimmed by 0 bases and J by 0 bases, leaving 9 bases between them. Sequencing used immunoSEQ version 4 in survey mode. This table comes from immunoSEQ multiplex PCR, and its TCRdb copy is limited to in-frame clones, with some not included. The sample shows 15,000 to 20,000 clones, approximately 64% of them seen only once. The stimulus was lysate of CMV-infected fibroblasts, 8.5 to 10 ug/mL. CD4+ T cells upregulating both CD40 ligand and CD69 were sorted as responding cells. These HIV-1-infected adults initiated suppressive ART in chronic infection.

Source: CD4+ T cells sorted from PBMCs after approximately 20-hour stimulation, taken from a patient who received antiretroviral therapy. V usage is TRBV3-1 (or the pseudogene TRBV3-2) and J usage is TRBJ2-7; D remains unclear. The source of this sequence is an adult woman with HIV who was CMV-seropositive. CDR3 loop: CASSQEQTASYEQYF. CDR3 DNA sequence: TGTGCCAGCAGCCAAGAGCAGACGGCCTCCTACGAGCAGTACTTC.